This T cell receptor (beta chain) was identified during a study of T cells in Graves' hyperthyroidism and ophthalmopathy (dated by TCRdb to the late 2010s). About the investigation overall: Peripheral blood samples were taken at initial diagnosis, before any treatment was given. Prospective prediction of ophthalmopathy was tested in an independent validation cohort consisting of fewer than 20 hyperthyroidism patients and some 17 patients who later progressed to ophthalmopathy. To identify TCR V-J signatures that set the groups apart, the researchers used a discovery cohort of more than 95 patients, made up of 40 to 45 with Graves' ophthalmopathy and approximately 57 with stable Graves' hyperthyroidism. TCR Vbeta CDR3 sequencing of roughly 140 peripheral blood samples (under 45 ophthalmopathy, over 70 hyperthyroidism and approximately 17 progressor patients) is reported in the paper. In about 6 Graves' hyperthyroidism patients, the study also compared T-cell repertoires from thyroid tissue with T-cell repertoires from blood. The 95 to 100 discovery patients were randomly divided into training and test sets at a 7:3 ratio. Once sampling was done, hyperthyroidism patients were given methimazole at a starting dose of 30 mg daily, whereas ophthalmopathy patients were given high-dose intravenous methylprednisolone. Results the study describes overall, beyond this receptor: Blood samples also contained most of the expanded thyroid clonotypes (frequency above 0.001), which suggests that blood repertoires may reflect thyroid immune responses. No statistical method was used to set the sample size in advance, and investigators knew the group allocation. A 13 V-J signature model separated ophthalmopathy from stable hyperthyroidism, with 87.88% sensitivity and roughly 84% specificity in cross-validation and 80%/75% in testing. In validation, the model predicted progression to ophthalmopathy a median of about 5.9 months before onset, with about 71% sensitivity and 72.22% specificity.

From the cysteine up to the phenylalanine, the CDR3 has a length of 14 residues. Just the 42-base CDR3 DNA is kept, in frame starting at base 1. The junction carries 13 bases between V and J, which are trimmed by 6 bases and 2 bases respectively. Via the germline V gene, CDR1 is SGHAT and CDR2 FQNNGV. Stable Graves' hyperthyroidism was defined as the absence of progression to ophthalmopathy over 18 months of follow-up. Hyperthyroidism patients were newly diagnosed, with disease duration under 2 months, and aged 18 to 65 years. Patients with uncontrolled infections, other autoimmune diseases, pregnancy or lactation were excluded. Diagnoses were based on clinical symptoms, serum thyroxine and TRAb, thyroid ultrasound and orbital computed tomography. PBMCs were isolated from about 9.1 ml of fresh peripheral blood by Ficoll-Paque density gradient centrifugation. Trizol reagent was used to extract total RNA, and RNA quality was then checked on an Agilent 2100 Bioanalyzer.

Amplification of TCR beta CDR3 regions was carried out from RNA transcripts. For the first round of RT-PCR on the TCR CDR3, the HTBI primer set was used together with the Qiagen OneStep RT-PCR kit. Libraries were constructed in a second round of multiplex PCR, after which size selection and purification were performed. Sequencing of the libraries was done on an Illumina HiSeq2000 using paired-end 100 bp reads. The paper's processing steps were these. SOAPnuke was used to process the raw data, throwing out any read that contained adapters or uncalled bases, had a mean Phred below 15, or lacked an exact constant-primer or identifier match. High-quality paired reads were merged using COPE v1.2.5, and each unique nucleotide sequence was defined as a clonotype. Clonotypes were aligned to IMGT TRBV, TRBD and TRBJ reference segments using MiTCR v1.1. Only V-J combinations with frequency above 0.0001, covering approximately 99% of repertoires, were analysed. A TCS score was defined as the ratio of F50 (clonal expansion) to E x V (chaos), with BLOSUM62-based TCRdist applied between CDR3 peptides within each V-J. Welch's t-statistics and random forest reduced 500 to 650 V-J features to 13, which were used in a naive Bayes classifier (R e1071). The similarity between thyroid and blood repertoires was quantified using the Morisita-Horn index. The public reads were quality trimmed at Q25 with fastp and then assembled into clones with MiXCR by TCRdb, keeping productive beta chains. Each CDR3 protein appears once, grouped with its most common genes and DNA. The V and J calls follow TCRdb's processing rather than the paper's. The sample table shows roughly 700,000 distinct CDR3 sequences, and around 40% are seen once. The ten largest clones represent around 30% of the sample.

Turning to this clonotype: Its target antigen remains unknown. Base quality data are lacking; no much larger clone is found one base away.

The sequencing sample was made of blood. The V gene is TRBV11-2 and the J gene is TRBJ1-2; there is no confident call for the D gene. The clonotype originates from a woman in her thirties or forties with Graves' hyperthyroidism. The DNA is TGTGCCAGCAGTTTGGGTGCGGAAAACTATGGCTACACCTTC. Its protein is CASSLGAENYGYTF.